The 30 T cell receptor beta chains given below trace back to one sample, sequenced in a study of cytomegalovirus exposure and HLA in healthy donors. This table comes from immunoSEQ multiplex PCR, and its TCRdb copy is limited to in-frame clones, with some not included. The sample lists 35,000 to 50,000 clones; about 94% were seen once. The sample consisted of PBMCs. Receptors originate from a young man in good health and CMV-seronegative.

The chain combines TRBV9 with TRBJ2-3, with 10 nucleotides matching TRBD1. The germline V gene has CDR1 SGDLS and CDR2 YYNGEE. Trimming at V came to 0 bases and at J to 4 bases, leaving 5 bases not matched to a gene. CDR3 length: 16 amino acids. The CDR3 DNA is TGTGCCAGCAGCGTAGCGGGACAGGGGATCGCAGATACGCAGTATTTT. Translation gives CASSVAGQGIADTQYF.

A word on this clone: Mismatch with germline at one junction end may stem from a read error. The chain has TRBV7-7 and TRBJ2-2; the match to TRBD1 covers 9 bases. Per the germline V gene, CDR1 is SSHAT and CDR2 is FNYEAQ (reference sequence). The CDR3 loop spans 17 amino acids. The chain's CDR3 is CASSSLPGTGTTGELFF. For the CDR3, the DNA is TGTGCTAGCAGCTCCCTCCCCGGGACAGGGACCACCGGGGAGCTGTTTTTT.

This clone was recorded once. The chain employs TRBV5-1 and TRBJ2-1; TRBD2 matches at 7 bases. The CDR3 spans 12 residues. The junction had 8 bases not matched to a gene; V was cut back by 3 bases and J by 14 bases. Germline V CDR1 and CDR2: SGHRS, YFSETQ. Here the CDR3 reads CASSSAGELKFF. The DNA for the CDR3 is TGCGCCAGCAGCTCCGCGGGGGAGTTGAAGTTCTTC. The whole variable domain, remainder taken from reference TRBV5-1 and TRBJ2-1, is KAGVTQTPRYLIKTRGQQVTLSCSPISGHRSVSWYQQTPGQGLQFLFEYFSETQRNKGNFPGRFSGRQFSNSRSEMNVSTLELGDSALYLCASSSAGELKFFGPGTRLTVL.

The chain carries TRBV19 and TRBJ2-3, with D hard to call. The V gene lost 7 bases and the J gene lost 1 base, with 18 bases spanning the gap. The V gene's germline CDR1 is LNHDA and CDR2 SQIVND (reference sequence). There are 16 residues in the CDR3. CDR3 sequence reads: CASKVSFQARTDTQYF. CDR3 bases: TGTGCCAGTAAAGTTTCATTCCAGGCACGCACAGATACGCAGTATTTT.

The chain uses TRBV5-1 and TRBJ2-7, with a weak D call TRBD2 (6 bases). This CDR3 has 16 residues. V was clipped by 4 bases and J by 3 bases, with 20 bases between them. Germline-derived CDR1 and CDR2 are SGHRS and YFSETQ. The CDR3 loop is CASSVFPGAFNYEQYF. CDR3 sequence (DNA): TGCGCCAGCAGCGTATTCCCGGGAGCCTTTAACTACGAGCAGTACTTC.

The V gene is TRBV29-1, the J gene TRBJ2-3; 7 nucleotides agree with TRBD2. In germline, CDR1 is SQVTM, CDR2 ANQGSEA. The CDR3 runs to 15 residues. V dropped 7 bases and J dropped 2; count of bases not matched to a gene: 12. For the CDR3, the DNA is TGCAGCGCCGAGCCGGGGGGTACTCACACAGATACGCAGTATTTT. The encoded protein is CSAEPGGTHTDTQYF.

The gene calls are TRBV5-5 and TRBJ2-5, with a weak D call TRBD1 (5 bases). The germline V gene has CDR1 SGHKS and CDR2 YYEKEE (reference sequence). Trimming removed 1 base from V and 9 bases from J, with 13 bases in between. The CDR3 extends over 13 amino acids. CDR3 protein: CASSLTGREAQYF. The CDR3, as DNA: TGTGCCAGCAGCTTGACAGGACGTGAGGCCCAGTACTTC.

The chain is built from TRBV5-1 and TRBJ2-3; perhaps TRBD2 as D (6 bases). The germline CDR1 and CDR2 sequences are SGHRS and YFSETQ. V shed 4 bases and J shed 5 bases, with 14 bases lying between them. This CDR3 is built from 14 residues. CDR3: CASSQASVGDTQYF. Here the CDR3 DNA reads TGCGCCAGCAGCCAGGCTAGCGTGGGAGATACGCAGTATTTT.

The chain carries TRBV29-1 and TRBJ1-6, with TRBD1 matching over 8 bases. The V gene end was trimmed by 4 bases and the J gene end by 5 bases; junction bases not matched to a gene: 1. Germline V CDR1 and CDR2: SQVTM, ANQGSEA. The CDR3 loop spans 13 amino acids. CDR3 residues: CSVADRDNSPLHF. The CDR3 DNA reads TGCAGCGTTGCGGACAGGGATAATTCACCCCTCCACTTT.

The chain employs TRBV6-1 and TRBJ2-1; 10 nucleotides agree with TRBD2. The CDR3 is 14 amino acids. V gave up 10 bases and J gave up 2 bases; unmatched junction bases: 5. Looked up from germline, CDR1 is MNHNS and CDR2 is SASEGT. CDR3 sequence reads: CATMGLATYNEQFF. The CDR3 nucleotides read TGTGCCACTATGGGACTAGCGACCTACAATGAGCAGTTCTTC.

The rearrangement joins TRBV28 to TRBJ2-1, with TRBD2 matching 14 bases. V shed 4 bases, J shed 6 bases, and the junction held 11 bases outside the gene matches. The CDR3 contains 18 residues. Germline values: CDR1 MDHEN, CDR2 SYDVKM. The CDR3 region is CASSSPLTSGRAFNEQFF. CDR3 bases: TGTGCCAGCAGTTCCCCCTTGACTAGCGGGAGGGCCTTCAATGAGCAGTTCTTC.

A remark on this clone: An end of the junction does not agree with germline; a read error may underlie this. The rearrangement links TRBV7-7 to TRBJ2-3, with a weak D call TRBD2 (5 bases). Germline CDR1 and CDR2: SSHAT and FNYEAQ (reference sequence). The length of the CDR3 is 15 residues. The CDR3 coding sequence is TGTGCTAGCAGCTTAGCCCCGGACGGGGCAGATACGCAGTATTTT. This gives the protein CASSLAPDGADTQYF.

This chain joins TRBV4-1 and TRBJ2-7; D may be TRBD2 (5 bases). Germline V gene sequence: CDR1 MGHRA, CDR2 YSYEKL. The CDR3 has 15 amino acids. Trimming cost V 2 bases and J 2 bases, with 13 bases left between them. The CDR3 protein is CASSQRGAGTYEQYF. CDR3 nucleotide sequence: TGCGCCAGCAGCCAACGGGGTGCCGGGACCTACGAGCAGTACTTC.

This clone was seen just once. CDR3 in DNA: TGTGCCAGCAGCCCCCTGGGCGGGAGGGGGAGGGAGACCCAGTACTTC. This encodes CASSPLGGRGRETQYF. The chain joins TRBV7-8 to TRBJ2-5, with 9 bases lining up with TRBD2. The CDR3 covers 16 residues. CDR1 is SGHVS and CDR2 is FQNEAQ in the germline V gene. V shed 5 bases and J 5 bases; nucleotides not matched to a gene: 12.

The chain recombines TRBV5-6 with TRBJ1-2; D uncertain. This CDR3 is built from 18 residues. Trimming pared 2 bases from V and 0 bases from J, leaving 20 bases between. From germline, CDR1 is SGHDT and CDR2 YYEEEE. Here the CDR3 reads CASSLRRSARTTNYGYTF. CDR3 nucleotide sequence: TGTGCCAGCAGCTTAAGGCGATCGGCCAGAACTACTAACTATGGCTACACCTTC. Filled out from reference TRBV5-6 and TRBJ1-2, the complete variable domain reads DAGVTQSPTHLIKTRGQQVTLRCSPKSGHDTVSWYQQALGQGPQFIFQYYEEEERQRGNFPDRFSGHQFPNYSSELNVNALLLGDSALYLCASSLRRSARTTNYGYTFGSGTRLTVV.

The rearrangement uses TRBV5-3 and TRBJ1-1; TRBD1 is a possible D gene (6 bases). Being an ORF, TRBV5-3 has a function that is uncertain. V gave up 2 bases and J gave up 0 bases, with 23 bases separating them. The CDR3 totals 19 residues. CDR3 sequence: CARSFRGLADRTLNTEAFF. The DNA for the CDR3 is TGTGCCAGAAGCTTCAGGGGTCTCGCTGATCGAACCTTGAACACTGAAGCTTTCTTT.

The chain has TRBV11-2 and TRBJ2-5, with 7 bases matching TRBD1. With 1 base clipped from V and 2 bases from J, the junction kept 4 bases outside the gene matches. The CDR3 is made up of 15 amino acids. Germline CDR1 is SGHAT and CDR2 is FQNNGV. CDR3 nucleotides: TGTGCCAGCAGCTTAGGGGGCAGGGGGCAAGAGACCCAGTACTTC. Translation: CASSLGGRGQETQYF.

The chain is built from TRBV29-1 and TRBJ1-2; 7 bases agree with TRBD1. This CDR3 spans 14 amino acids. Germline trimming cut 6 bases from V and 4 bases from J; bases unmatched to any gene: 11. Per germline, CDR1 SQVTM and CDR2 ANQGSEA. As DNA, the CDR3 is TGCAGCGTGAGGAGGGACAGAGAATTCTATGGCTACACCTTC. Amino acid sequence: CSVRRDREFYGYTF. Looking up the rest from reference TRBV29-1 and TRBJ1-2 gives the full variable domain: SAVISQKPSRDICQRGTSLTIQCQVDSQVTMMFWYRQQPGQSLTLIATANQGSEATYESGFVIDKFPISRPNLTFSTLTVSNMSPEDSSIYLCSVRRDREFYGYTFGSGTRLTVV.

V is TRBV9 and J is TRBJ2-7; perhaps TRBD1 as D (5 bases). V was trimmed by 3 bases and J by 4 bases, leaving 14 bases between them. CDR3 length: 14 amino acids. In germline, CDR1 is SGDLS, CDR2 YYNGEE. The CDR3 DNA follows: TGTGCCAGCAGCGCTGGACAAGTGAAATACGAGCAGTACTTC. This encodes CASSAGQVKYEQYF.

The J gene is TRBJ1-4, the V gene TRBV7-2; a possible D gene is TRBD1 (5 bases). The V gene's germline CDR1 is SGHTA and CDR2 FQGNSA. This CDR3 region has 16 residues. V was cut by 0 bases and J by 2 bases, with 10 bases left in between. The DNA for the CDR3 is TGTGCCAGCAGCTTAGCTTCAGGGATGACTAATGAAAAACTGTTTTTT. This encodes CASSLASGMTNEKLFF.

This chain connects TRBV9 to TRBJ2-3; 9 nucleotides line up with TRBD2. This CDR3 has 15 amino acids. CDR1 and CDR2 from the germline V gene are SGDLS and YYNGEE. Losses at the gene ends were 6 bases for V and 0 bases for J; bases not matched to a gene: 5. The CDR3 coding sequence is TGTGCCAGCAACCGCGGGGGGGGAAGCACAGATACGCAGTATTTT. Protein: CASNRGGGSTDTQYF.

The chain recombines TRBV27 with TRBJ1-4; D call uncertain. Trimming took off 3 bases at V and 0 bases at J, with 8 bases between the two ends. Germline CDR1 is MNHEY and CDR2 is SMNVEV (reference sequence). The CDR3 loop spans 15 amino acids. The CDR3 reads CASSFGPTTNEKLFF. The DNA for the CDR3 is TGTGCCAGCAGTTTTGGGCCTACAACTAATGAAAAACTGTTTTTT.

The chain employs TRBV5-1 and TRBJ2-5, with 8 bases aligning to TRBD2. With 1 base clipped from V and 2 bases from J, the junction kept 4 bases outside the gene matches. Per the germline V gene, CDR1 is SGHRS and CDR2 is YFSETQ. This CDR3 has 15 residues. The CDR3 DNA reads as TGCGCCAGCAGCTTGTCGGGGGGGCCACAAGAGACCCAGTACTTC. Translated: CASSLSGGPQETQYF.

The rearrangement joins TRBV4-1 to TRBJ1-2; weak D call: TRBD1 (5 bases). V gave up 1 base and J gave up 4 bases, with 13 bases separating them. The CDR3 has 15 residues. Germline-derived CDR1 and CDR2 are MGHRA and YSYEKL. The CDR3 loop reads CASSQVIQGPYGYTF. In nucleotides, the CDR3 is TGCGCCAGCAGCCAAGTAATCCAGGGTCCCTATGGCTACACCTTC.

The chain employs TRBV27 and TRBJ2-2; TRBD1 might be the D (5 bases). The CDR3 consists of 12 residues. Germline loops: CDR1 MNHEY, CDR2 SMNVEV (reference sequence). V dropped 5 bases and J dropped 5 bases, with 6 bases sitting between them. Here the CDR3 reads CASSRGTGELFF. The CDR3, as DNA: TGTGCCAGCAGTAGGGGTACCGGGGAGCTGTTTTTT.

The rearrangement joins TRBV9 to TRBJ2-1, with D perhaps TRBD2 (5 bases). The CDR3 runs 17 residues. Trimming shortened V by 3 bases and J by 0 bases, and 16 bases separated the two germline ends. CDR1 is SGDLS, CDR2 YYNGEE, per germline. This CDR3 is CASSAFRGPASYNEQFF. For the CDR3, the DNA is TGTGCCAGCAGCGCATTCCGCGGGCCCGCCTCCTACAATGAGCAGTTCTTC.

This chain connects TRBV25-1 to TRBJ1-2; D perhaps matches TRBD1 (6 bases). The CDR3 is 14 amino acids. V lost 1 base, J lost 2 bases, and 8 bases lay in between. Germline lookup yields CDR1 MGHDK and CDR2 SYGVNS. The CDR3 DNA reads TGTGCCAGCAGTGAATTTGGACAGAACTATGGCTACACCTTC. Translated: CASSEFGQNYGYTF.

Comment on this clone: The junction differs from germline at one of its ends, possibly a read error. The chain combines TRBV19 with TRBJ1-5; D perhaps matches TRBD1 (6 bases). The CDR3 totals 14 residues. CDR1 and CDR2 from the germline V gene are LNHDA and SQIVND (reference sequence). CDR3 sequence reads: CASSVRDTHQAQHF. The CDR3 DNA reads TGTGCCAGTAGTGTCCGGGACACACATCAGGCCCAGCATTTT.

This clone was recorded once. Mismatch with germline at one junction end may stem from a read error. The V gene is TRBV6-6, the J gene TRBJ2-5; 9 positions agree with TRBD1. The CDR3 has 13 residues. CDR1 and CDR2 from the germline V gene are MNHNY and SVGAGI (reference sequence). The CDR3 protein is CASSYSSKGQGDF. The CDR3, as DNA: TGTGCCAGCAGTTACTCGAGTAAGGGACAGGGCGACTTC.

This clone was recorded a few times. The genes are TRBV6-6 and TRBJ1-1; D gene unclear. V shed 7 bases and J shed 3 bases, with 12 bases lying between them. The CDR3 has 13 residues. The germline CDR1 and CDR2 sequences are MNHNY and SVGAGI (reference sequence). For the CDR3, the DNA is TGTGCCAGCATTTTCCAGAAAGACACTGAAGCTTTCTTT. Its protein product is CASIFQKDTEAFF.